This T cell receptor (beta chain) emerged from a study of a mutant IDH1 vaccine in newly diagnosed glioma. At the level of the study: Vaccination was launched 4-6 weeks after radiotherapy alone, or with temozolomide cycles. The sex distribution of treated patients was approximately 62% male and roughly 40% female, with a mean age of roughly 40 years.

CDR1 and CDR2 from the germline V gene are MDHEN and SYDVKM. CDR3 length: 14 residues. V was shortened by 3 bases and J by 1 base, with 10 bases between the two germline ends. As concerns this clone: Its target is unknown.

This sample's time point: week 11, during vaccination. Vaccine doses each comprised 300 ug of mutant IDH1 20-mer peptide, with topical imiquimod. The repertoire was sequenced with immunoSEQ multiplex PCR; TCRdb's copy has only in-frame clones and lacks some. The sample yields tens of thousands of clones, roughly 80% seen once. The sequence was collected from a man aged 50 to 59 with glioma. This sequence joins TRBV28 and TRBJ2-7; D is possibly TRBD1 or TRBD2 (6 bases each). Sample: PBMCs, taken from a glioma patient whose treatment included an IDH1 peptide vaccine. DNA for the CDR3: TGTGCCAGCAGTTTTAGGGGGGAATCCTACGAGCAGTACTTC. Translating it yields CASSFRGESYEQYF.